The sequence of this T cell receptor beta chain was determined in a study of cytomegalovirus exposure and HLA in healthy donors. The germline CDR1 and CDR2 sequences are SNHLY and FYNNEI. The CDR3 runs to 13 residues. V was cut by 4 bases and J by 3 bases, with 10 bases left in between. With 60 Vbeta and 13 Jbeta primers, the PCR was carried out. Repertoires were generated with immunoSEQ multiplex PCR, while TCRdb's copy carries only in-frame clones and drops some. Of 100,000 to 120,000 clones listed, over 75% are singletons. Material: PBMCs. The sequence was collected from a middle-aged woman in good health and CMV-seropositive. This sequence joins TRBV2 and TRBJ2-7; possibly TRBD2 for D (6 bases). The CDR3 spells CASSGGLIYEQYF. The CDR3 nucleotides are TGTGCCAGCAGTGGGGGACTGATCTACGAGCAGTACTTC.